The subject of this entry is one TCR beta chain. Assay used: immunoSEQ multiplex PCR; TCRdb lists only in-frame clones, some missing. The sample consists of about 400,000 clones, around 90% of them appearing once. The data derive from a study of blood T cell repertoires in COVID-19. Participant ages covered roughly 18 to 89 years across around 25 US areas. Germline lookup yields CDR1 SGHRS and CDR2 YFSETQ. This CDR3 has 16 amino acids. The trim removed 0 bases at V and 2 bases at J, leaving 4 bases unmatched. The sequence was obtained from a middle-aged woman with acute COVID-19. The specimen was PBMCs or T cells enriched from blood (not recorded which). This chain joins TRBV5-1 and TRBJ2-7; 11 bases map to TRBD1. The CDR3 bases are TGCGCCAGCAGCTTGGCCTGGGACAGGGGGACCTACGAGCAGTACTTC. Its translation is CASSLAWDRGTYEQYF.